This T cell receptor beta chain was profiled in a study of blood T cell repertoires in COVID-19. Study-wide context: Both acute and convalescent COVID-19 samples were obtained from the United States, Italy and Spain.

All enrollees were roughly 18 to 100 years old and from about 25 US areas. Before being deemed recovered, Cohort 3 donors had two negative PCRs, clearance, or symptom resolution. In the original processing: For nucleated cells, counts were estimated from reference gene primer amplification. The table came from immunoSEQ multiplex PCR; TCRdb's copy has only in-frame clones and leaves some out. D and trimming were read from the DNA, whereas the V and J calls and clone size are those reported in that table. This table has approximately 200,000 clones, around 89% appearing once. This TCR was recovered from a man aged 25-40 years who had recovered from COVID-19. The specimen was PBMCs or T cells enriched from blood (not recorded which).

CDR3 nucleotides: TGTGCCAGCAGTTTGACAGGGGTTAACACCGGGGAGCTGTTTTTT. Its translation: CASSLTGVNTGELFF. The V gene is TRBV6-5, the J gene TRBJ2-2; TRBD1 matches 8 bases. The V segment lost 4 bases and the J segment 2 bases; nucleotides outside the gene matches: 3. Per the germline V gene, CDR1 is MNHEY and CDR2 is SVGAGI. The CDR3 consists of 15 residues.